This T cell receptor (beta chain) was sequenced for a study of lymphopenia after photon versus proton radiotherapy (dated by TCRdb to about 2019). About the study as a whole: The study compared the immunological effects of photon versus proton radiation therapy in patients with gastrointestinal tumors who developed high-grade lymphopenia. The goal of the study was to characterize the differences between the two radiation modalities in how they affect the immune system. The 20 or so patients in the cohort had gastrointestinal tumors, were treated with either photon or proton therapy, and subsequently developed lymphopenia. General study outcomes and caveats: Across the cohort, a larger post-nadir drop in TCR diversity was inversely correlated with overall survival time among patients who died. During treatment, patients who received proton therapy stayed relatively stable, whereas patients who received photon therapy lost naive T cells and TCR diversity and gained effector/memory populations. The authors looked at the survival association only in patients who died, and they framed better survival with proton therapy as a possibility rather than a demonstrated result. After the lymphocyte count nadir, oligoclonal expansion, especially of CD8+ Temra cells, was observed in photon-treated repertoires, and the drop in diversity was driven by this expansion.

Only one count was recorded for this clone. Its antigen remains undetermined. No qualities accompany the bases; no much larger clone lies one base away. The method was the immunoSEQ multiplex PCR assay. T cell repertoires were profiled by deep sequencing of rearranged TCR beta loci, alongside multiparametric flow cytometry. In its TCRdb copy, this immuneACCESS table keeps in-frame sequences only and misses some clones. Where compared with another copy, unresolved V genes explain less than half of these, and the others have no known cause. This sample lists fewer than 35,000 clones; approximately 87% were detected once. The ten largest account for approximately 7.3% of the sample. The source material was peripheral blood, sampled from a patient treated with photon-based radiotherapy. This receptor was identified in a woman in her forties or fifties with pancreatic cancer.

The DNA is TGTGCCAGCAGTGAGAACAGGGGCGGTGAAAAACTGTTTTTT. It translates to CASSENRGGEKLFF. Recombination connected TRBV6-1 to TRBJ1-4, with 7 middle bases fitting TRBD1. Trimming takes 3 bases off V and 7 bases off J; junction bases not matched to a gene: 5. Spanning cysteine to phenylalanine, the CDR3 consists of 14 amino acids. Of the read, only the CDR3 DNA is kept; its 42 bases are in frame from base 1. CDR1 and CDR2 are read off the germline V gene as MNHNS and SASEGT.